This record looks at one T cell receptor beta chain sequence and its context. Its antigen is currently unknown. These data belong to a study of shared clonotypes between healthy human individuals. Across the study: Donor ages ranged 18 to 49 years: a couple of women, three men.

With V trimmed by 2 bases and J by 4 bases, 14 bases remained unmatched. Germline V gives CDR1 SGHDT, CDR2 YYEEEE. This CDR3 region has 17 residues. Assay used: immunoSEQ multiplex PCR; TCRdb lists only in-frame clones, some missing. Of some 95,000 clones listed, almost 70% are singletons. Study-level results: Non-shared clonotypes were found to have lower generation probabilities than the clonotypes that were shared by all four of the sorted-subset donors. It was observed that approximately 5% of naive CD4 clonotypes were shared across several donors.

The sequenced sample was memory CD8+ T cells sorted from blood. Subset here: CD45RO+ cells pooled with CCR7-negative TemRA cells. This rearrangement joins TRBV5-6 to TRBJ1-2; 7 nucleotides agree with TRBD1. This clonotype originated in a man aged 25 to 40 in good health. In nucleotides, the CDR3 is TGTGCCAGCAGCTTTATGCAAGGGGGCGCTCCTATCTATGGCTACACCTTC. As protein: CASSFMQGGAPIYGYTF.